The source of this TCR beta chain is a study of cytomegalovirus exposure and HLA in healthy donors. Study-wide results and limits: Later work showed greater clonal expansion in HLA-associated TCR beta chains than in equally common others.

Comment on this clone: Its matching antigen is unknown.

The germline V gene encodes CDR1 MNHEY and CDR2 SVGAGI. V was pared by 8 bases and J by 8 bases, with 16 bases between. This CDR3 contains 13 residues. The PCR had 60 Vbeta and 13 Jbeta primers. Only in-frame clones appear in the TCRdb table, and some are missing; sequencing was by immunoSEQ multiplex PCR. Of 130,000 or so clones listed, 60% to 80% are singletons. This clonotype originated in a man aged 50-59 years in good health and CMV-seronegative. Input material: PBMCs. The chain joins TRBV6-5 to TRBJ2-1; possibly TRBD2 for D (5 bases). CDR3 DNA sequence: TGTGCCAGCGGCTGGTCTAGCAACTATGAGCAGTTCTTC. Its protein product is CASGWSSNYEQFF.